Following are 24 T cell receptor beta chains from one sample sequenced in a study of tissue T cells after allogeneic stem cell transplantation. Measured with immunoSEQ multiplex PCR; TCRdb has only the in-frame clones, and not every one. The sample lists over 45,000 clones, roughly 73% occurring once. Sample: sorted cells pooled from one or two spleens. The receptors originated from a pool of C57BL/6 mice in good health.

Points on this clone: Gene names and germline match the mouse. The read ends 1 residue early relative to the CDR3; the germline J gene fills the gap. J is TRBJ1-4 and V is TRBV24; D not certain. The CDR3 runs to 15 residues. Looked up from germline, CDR1 is KGHTA and CDR2 is FRNEEI. Trimming stripped 1 base from V and 0 bases from J, with 6 bases between. The sequenced CDR3 bases are TGTGCCAGCAGTCTGTCCGGTCTTTCCAACGAAAGATTATTT. Protein product: CASSLSGLSNERLF. The full-length CDR3 reads as CASSLSGLSNERLFF.

Details on this clone: Mouse gene names and germline throughout. The read halts 1 residue ahead of the CDR3 end, with the missing end drawn from the germline J gene. V usage is TRBV13-2 and J usage is TRBJ1-2; the D gene is possibly TRBD1 (5 bases). The CDR3 is 14 residues long. The ends were cut back, 2 bases at V and 4 bases at J, with 12 bases in the middle. Germline V gene lookup returns CDR1 NNHNN and CDR2 SYGAGS (reference sequence). The sequenced part of the CDR3 DNA is TGTGCCAGCGGTGAGCAGGGATTGGGCTCCGACTACACC. Amino acids: CASGEQGLGSDYT. The whole CDR3 protein reads CASGEQGLGSDYTF.

About this clone itself: Mouse germline and gene names are used. Read data end 1 residue before the CDR3 end; the end is taken from the germline J gene. The genes are TRBV15 and TRBJ2-2; D remains ambiguous. CDR1 SGHND and CDR2 FRSKSL come from the germline V gene. V lost 1 base and J lost 3, with 6 bases in between. The CDR3 runs to 14 residues. Partial CDR3 DNA: TGTGCCAGCAGTTTAGGCGTGGACACCGGGCAGCTCTAC. It encodes CASSLGVDTGQLY. The CDR3 as a whole reads CASSLGVDTGQLYF.

About this clone: Germline and genes: mouse. The read finishes 1 residue shy of the CDR3 end, and the germline J gene is used to complete it. This chain joins TRBV1 and TRBJ1-2; D uncertain. The germline CDR1 and CDR2 sequences are NSQYPW and LRSPGD (reference sequence). The CDR3 length is 13 residues. The V and J ends lost 0 bases and 2 bases respectively, with 4 bases between them. CDR3 in amino acids: CTCSAEGNSDYTF. Incomplete CDR3 DNA: TGCACCTGCAGTGCAGAGGGGAACTCCGACTACACC.

A note on this clone: All gene names here are mouse names. The read gets to within 1 residue of the CDR3 end, and the germline J gene fills in the rest. The chain employs TRBV12-1 and TRBJ2-3; 7 positions agree with TRBD2. CDR1 is SGHSN and CDR2 is HYEKVE in the germline V gene. After removal of 0 bases from V and 0 bases from J, the junction contained 5 bases not matched to a gene. This CDR3 is 16 amino acids long. The CDR3 loop reads CASSLEWGESAETLYF. Incomplete CDR3 DNA: TGTGCCAGCTCTCTCGAATGGGGGGAGAGTGCAGAAACGCTGTAT. Complete variable domain (other parts from reference TRBV12-1 and TRBJ2-3): DSGVVQSPRHIIKEKGGRSVLTCIPISGHSNVVWYQQTLGKELKFLIQHYEKVERDKGFLPSRFSVQQFDDYHSEMNMSALELEDSAMYFCASSLEWGESAETLYFGSGTRLTVL.

Remarks on this clone: The gene names here belong to mouse. The read halts 1 residue ahead of the CDR3 end, with the missing end drawn from the germline J gene. The rearrangement links TRBV15 to TRBJ2-3; TRBD2 matches 8 bases. Per germline, CDR1 SGHND and CDR2 FRSKSL. There are 12 residues in the CDR3. Trimming at V came to 6 bases and at J to 6 bases, leaving 2 bases not matched to a gene. The CDR3 is CASRLGEETLYF. The DNA read from the CDR3 is TGTGCCAGCAGACTGGGGGAGGAAACGCTGTAT.

A word on this clone: Gene names follow the mouse nomenclature. The read halts 1 residue ahead of the CDR3 end, with the missing end drawn from the germline J gene. The V gene is TRBV13-2, the J gene TRBJ2-5, with 10 bases lining up with TRBD1. The V segment lost 3 bases and the J segment 1 base; nucleotides outside the gene matches: 2. CDR1 and CDR2 (germline): NNHNN, SYGAGS (reference sequence). CDR3 length equals 15 residues. Partial CDR3 DNA: TGTGCCAGCGGTGGTGGGACAGGGGACCAAGACACCCAGTAC. It is translated as CASGGGTGDQDTQY. The whole CDR3 is CASGGGTGDQDTQYF.

Details on this clone: These gene names are mouse names. The read halts 1 residue ahead of the CDR3 end, with the missing end drawn from the germline J gene. The chain employs TRBV5 and TRBJ2-5; D is perhaps TRBD1 or TRBD2 (5 bases each). Germline assignment: CDR1 LGHNA and CDR2 YNLKQL (reference sequence). Trimming removed 3 bases at V and 0 bases at J, with 7 bases between. The CDR3 is 14 amino acids. The part of the CDR3 DNA that was read is TGTGCCAGCAGCCAGGGGACGAACCAAGACACCCAGTAC. Its protein product is CASSQGTNQDTQY. The complete CDR3 sequence is CASSQGTNQDTQYF.

As concerns this clone: Gene names are the mouse ones. With the read ending 1 residue before the CDR3 end, the germline J gene is used to fill in that end. This rearrangement joins TRBV12-1 to TRBJ2-7; a weak D match, TRBD2 (5 bases). V was shortened by 2 bases and J by 4 bases, with 8 bases between the two germline ends. Germline lookup yields CDR1 SGHSN and CDR2 HYEKVE. The CDR3 runs to 12 residues. The sequenced CDR3 bases are TGTGCCAGCTCTCCGCTGGGTTATGAACAGTAC. It codes for CASSPLGYEQY. The whole CDR3 is CASSPLGYEQYF. The entire variable domain, with the rest obtained from reference TRBV12-1 and TRBJ2-7, is as follows: DSGVVQSPRHIIKEKGGRSVLTCIPISGHSNVVWYQQTLGKELKFLIQHYEKVERDKGFLPSRFSVQQFDDYHSEMNMSALELEDSAMYFCASSPLGYEQYFGPGTRLTVL.

As regards this clone: Gene names follow the mouse nomenclature. The CDR3 extends 1 residue past the end of the read, so its final part is completed from the germline J gene. The chain couples TRBV31 to TRBJ2-5, with 9 bases aligning to TRBD2. This CDR3 is built from 16 residues. Germline V gene sequence: CDR1 GKSSPN, CDR2 SITVG. Trimming took 0 bases from V and 2 from J; bases not matched to a gene: 6. CDR3 amino acids: CAWSLGGGAGQDTQYF. The CDR3 DNA, read in part, is TGTGCCTGGAGTCTAGGTGGGGGGGCGGGCCAAGACACCCAGTAC.

As regards this clone: Gene labels here are mouse ones. The read ends 1 residue shy of where the CDR3 ends; the end is completed using the germline J gene. The chain joins TRBV13-1 to TRBJ1-1; maybe TRBD1 (6 bases). V lost 1 base and J 0 bases, leaving 13 bases between the germline ends. The CDR3 runs 16 residues. The V gene's germline CDR1 is NSHNY and CDR2 SYGAGN. The part of the CDR3 DNA that was read is TGTGCCAGCAGTGATATCCGACAGGCGACAAACACAGAAGTCTTC. Translation: CASSDIRQATNTEVF. In full, the CDR3 is CASSDIRQATNTEVFF.

As concerns this clone: Genes and germline come from the mouse. The CDR3 end falls 1 residue outside the read, so it is completed with the germline J gene. V is TRBV13-2 and J is TRBJ1-2; 12 nucleotides line up with TRBD1. CDR3 size: 16 residues. Germline V gene data show CDR1 as NNHNN and CDR2 as SYGAGS (reference sequence). Trimming at V came to 4 bases and at J to 4 bases, leaving 8 bases not matched to a gene. The CDR3 region is CASGSSGTGGASDYTF. CDR3 bases read: TGTGCCAGCGGTTCCTCCGGGACAGGGGGCGCCTCCGACTACACC.

Regarding this clone: The gene names here belong to mouse. With the read ending 1 residue before the CDR3 end, the germline J gene is used to fill in that end. The genes are TRBV20 and TRBJ2-7; 8 positions match TRBD2. V was clipped by 6 bases and J by 7 bases; unmatched bases: 5. This CDR3 contains 11 residues. Looked up from germline, CDR1 is GFQATS and CDR2 is STVNSAI. The DNA read from the CDR3 is TGTGGTGCCAAGGGGGGGCGGGAACAGTAC. This gives the protein CGAKGGREQY. The CDR3 in full is CGAKGGREQYF.

Turning to this clone: Gene names are the mouse ones. The read is 1 residue too short to cover the CDR3 end, so that end is filled in from the germline J gene. The chain links TRBV26 to TRBJ2-3; a possible D gene is TRBD1 (5 bases). V lost 4 bases and J 0 bases, leaving 14 bases between the germline ends. There are 16 residues in the CDR3. Germline V gene lookup returns CDR1 KGHPV and CDR2 FQNQEV (reference sequence). CDR3 sequence: CASSPAGIPSAETLYF. The DNA read from the CDR3 is TGTGCCAGCAGTCCCGCAGGGATTCCTAGTGCAGAAACGCTGTAT.

Concerning this clone itself: Mouse gene names and germline throughout. The DNA read from the CDR3 is TGTGCCTGGAGTCCTCTGGGGGGGCGGACTAGTCAAAACACCTTGTAC. Encoded protein: CAWSPLGGRTSQNTLY. The complete CDR3 sequence is CAWSPLGGRTSQNTLYF. This chain uses TRBV31 with TRBJ2-4, with 10 bases fitting TRBD2. The read ends 1 residue shy of where the CDR3 ends; the end is completed using the germline J gene. Germline V lookup: CDR1 GKSSPN, CDR2 SITVG. J gave up 0 bases and V 1 base, and 7 bases lay outside the gene matches. The CDR3 sequence is 17 residues long.

A note on this clone: Gene and germline names: mouse. The read ends 1 residue shy of where the CDR3 ends; the end is completed using the germline J gene. This rearrangement joins TRBV1 to TRBJ2-7; 7 bases align to TRBD1. From germline, CDR1 is NSQYPW and CDR2 LRSPGD (reference sequence). With V trimmed by 0 bases and J by 4 bases, 0 bases remained unmatched. CDR3 length: 13 amino acids. CDR3 sequence reads: CTCSAEGQYEQYF. The part of the CDR3 DNA that was read is TGCACCTGCAGTGCAGAGGGACAGTATGAACAGTAC.

This clone has a handful of counts. Germline and genes here are mouse. Read coverage stops 1 residue before the CDR3 terminus; the germline J gene supplies the remainder. V is TRBV4 and J is TRBJ1-4; D unclear. V lost 8 bases and J lost 4, with 5 bases in between. This CDR3 contains 11 residues. Germline V gene lookup returns CDR1 LGHDT and CDR2 YNNKQL (reference sequence). The CDR3 reads CASGVNERLFF. The sequenced CDR3 bases are TGTGCCAGCGGGGTCAACGAAAGATTATTT.

A remark on this clone: Mouse germline and gene names are used. The read stops 1 residue short of the end of the CDR3; the missing end is completed from the germline J gene. V and J are TRBV13-1 and TRBJ2-2; 13 bases agree with TRBD2. The CDR3 length is 17 residues. Germline V gives CDR1 NSHNY, CDR2 SYGAGN. V lost 2 bases, J lost 4 bases, and 5 bases stayed unmatched. The CDR3 reads CASSEDWGGAGTGQLYF. The covered CDR3 bases are TGTGCCAGCAGTGAGGACTGGGGGGGCGCGGGCACCGGGCAGCTCTAC.

For this clone: The genes and germline here are from mouse. Read data end 1 residue before the CDR3 end; the end is taken from the germline J gene. The V and J genes are TRBV24 and TRBJ1-3; weak D call: TRBD1 (5 bases). The CDR3 length is 15 residues. V was clipped by 0 bases and J by 4 bases, with 10 bases between them. The germline gives CDR1 KGHTA, CDR2 FRNEEI. The CDR3 region is CASSLYTGDGNTLYF. CDR3 DNA, as far as it was read: TGTGCCAGCAGTCTGTATACGGGGGACGGAAATACGCTCTAT.

As to this clone: Genes here carry mouse names. The DNA read from the CDR3 is TGTGCCTGGACCGGGACTGGGAACTATGAACAGTAC. Translating it yields CAWTGTGNYEQY. The full CDR3 protein reads CAWTGTGNYEQYF. The genes are TRBV31 and TRBJ2-7, with 9 bases matching TRBD2. The read finishes 1 residue shy of the CDR3 end, and the germline J gene is used to complete it. The CDR3 has 13 amino acids. V was clipped by 4 bases and J by 3 bases; unmatched bases: 4. Germline assignment: CDR1 GKSSPN and CDR2 SITVG. Looking up the rest from reference TRBV31 and TRBJ2-7 gives the full variable domain: AQTIHQWPVAEIKAVGSPLSLGCTIKGKSSPNLYWYWQATGGTLQQLFYSITVGQVESVVQLNLSASRPKDDQFILSTEKLLLSHSGFYLCAWTGTGNYEQYFGPGTRLTVL.

In this sample, this clone turned up once. Here the gene names and germline are mouse. The missing CDR3 end, 1 residue past where the read stops, is filled in from the germline J gene. The chain links TRBV13-1 to TRBJ2-5, with 9 bases fitting TRBD2. The length of the CDR3 is 14 residues. J was trimmed by 6 bases and V by 0 bases; bases with no gene match: 2. Germline CDR1 NSHNY, CDR2 SYGAGN. The CDR3 spells CASSDAWGGDTQYF. The part of the CDR3 DNA that was read is TGTGCCAGCAGTGATGCCTGGGGGGGGGACACCCAGTAC.

Notes on this clone: Genes here carry mouse names. The read gets to within 1 residue of the CDR3 end, and the germline J gene fills in the rest. This rearrangement joins TRBV31 to TRBJ2-5, with 8 positions matching TRBD2. Germline CDR1 GKSSPN, CDR2 SITVG. V gave up 3 bases and J gave up 1 base; unmatched junction bases: 3. The CDR3 is 14 amino acids. CDR3 sequence reads: CAWSPLGDQDTQYF. The sequenced CDR3 bases are TGTGCCTGGAGCCCACTGGGGGACCAAGACACCCAGTAC. Full variable domain (outside the CDR3, taken from reference TRBV31 and TRBJ2-5): AQTIHQWPVAEIKAVGSPLSLGCTIKGKSSPNLYWYWQATGGTLQQLFYSITVGQVESVVQLNLSASRPKDDQFILSTEKLLLSHSGFYLCAWSPLGDQDTQYFGPGTRLLVL.

A word on this clone: Here the gene names and germline are mouse. The read terminates 1 residue before the CDR3 end, so the remaining end is supplied by the germline J gene. The rearrangement joins TRBV1 to TRBJ1-1; 9 nucleotides align to TRBD1. The CDR3 totals 15 residues. Germline V lookup: CDR1 NSQYPW, CDR2 LRSPGD (reference sequence). With 3 bases clipped from V and 4 bases from J, the junction kept 6 bases outside the gene matches. The sequenced part of the CDR3 DNA is TGCACCTGCAGTGCCCACAGGGGGCGAGGCACAGAAGTCTTC. Protein product: CTCSAHRGRGTEVF. The complete CDR3 reads CTCSAHRGRGTEVFF.

As concerns this clone: The listed genes are named as in mouse. The CDR3 is cut off 1 residue early in the read; its end comes from the germline J gene. J is TRBJ2-3 and V is TRBV19; D is undetermined. V was shortened by 4 bases and J by 0 bases, with 6 bases between the two germline ends. Germline lookup yields CDR1 FNHDT and CDR2 SITEND (reference sequence). The CDR3 totals 13 residues. The CDR3 sequence is CASSEGSAETLYF. Partial CDR3 DNA: TGTGCCAGCAGTGAGGGTAGTGCAGAAACGCTGTAT.